Listed here are 30 T cell receptor beta chains from one sample, sequenced in a study of CD8 T cells in ankylosing spondylitis. A single record per CDR3 protein comes from TCRdb applying MiXCR to the 5' RACE reads. Here the sample spans 190,000 or so distinct CDR3 sequences, around 13% being singletons. The sequencing input was blood, either unsorted or a sorted T cell fraction (not recorded which). These receptors all stem from a male donor with ankylosing spondylitis or in good health (not recorded which).

This clonotype occurred many times. V and J are TRBV2 and TRBJ2-2; 9 bases match TRBD2. The length of the CDR3 is 16 residues. With V trimmed by 7 bases and J by 5 bases, 11 bases remained unmatched. Germline CDR1 reads SNHLY; CDR2 reads FYNNEI. CDR3 amino acids: CASTGLAGTATGELFF. CDR3 nucleotides: TGTGCCAGCACGGGGCTAGCGGGGACCGCGACCGGGGAGCTGTTTTTT.

This clonotype appeared a few times. The chain recombines TRBV27 with TRBJ2-7; the D is unclear. Germline V CDR1 and CDR2: MNHEY, SMNVEV (reference sequence). The CDR3 has 13 amino acids. V lost 3 bases, J lost 2 bases, and 8 bases lay in between. The CDR3 coding sequence is TGTGCCAGCAGTTTCTCGTACACCTACGAGCAGTACTTC. It codes for CASSFSYTYEQYF.

The gene calls are TRBV5-1 and TRBJ1-4; unclear D gene. Trimming stripped 1 base from V and 8 bases from J, with 15 bases between. CDR1 is SGHRS, CDR2 YFSETQ, per germline. The CDR3 consists of 15 residues. The CDR3 bases are TGCGCCAGCAGCTTGTCCCGTATCGGGGTCGAAAAACTGTTTTTT. This gives the protein CASSLSRIGVEKLFF.

This chain links TRBV12-3 or TRBV12-4 with TRBJ2-7; tentative D call: TRBD1 (6 bases). V lost 2 bases and J 3 bases, leaving 11 bases between the germline ends. CDR3 length: 14 amino acids. The CDR3 DNA is TGTGCCAGCAGTTTACCGGACAGAGACTACGAGCAGTACTTC. It yields the protein CASSLPDRDYEQYF.

V and J are TRBV27 and TRBJ1-4; 8 nucleotides match TRBD1. CDR1 and CDR2 (germline): MNHEY, SMNVEV (reference sequence). With 3 bases clipped from V and 4 bases from J, the junction kept 1 base outside the gene matches. The CDR3 consists of 14 residues. DNA for the CDR3: TGTGCCAGCAGTTTCGGACAGGGTAATGAAAAACTGTTTTTT. As protein: CASSFGQGNEKLFF.

This clonotype showed up just a few times. The chain links TRBV7-2 to TRBJ2-2; perhaps TRBD1 as D (5 bases). Germline V gives CDR1 SGHTA, CDR2 FQGNSA. With 5 bases removed from V and 4 bases from J, the gap between germline ends came to 11 bases. The CDR3 has 14 amino acids. The CDR3 DNA reads as TGTGCCAGCAGCCCTGCGACAGCCACCGGGGAGCTGTTTTTT. Protein sequence: CASSPATATGELFF.

The chain is built from TRBV6-1 and TRBJ2-7, with TRBD1 matching 8 bases. The CDR3 runs to 15 residues. Germline CDR1 reads MNHNS; CDR2 reads SASEGT. The trim removed 4 bases at V and 7 bases at J, leaving 12 bases unmatched. The CDR3 region is CASSASPDRVGEQYF. The CDR3 coding sequence is TGTGCCAGCAGTGCCTCCCCGGACAGGGTGGGTGAGCAGTACTTC.

This chain uses TRBV2 with TRBJ2-7, with 8 nucleotides matching TRBD1. Germline V gene lookup returns CDR1 SNHLY and CDR2 FYNNEI. CDR3 length equals 13 residues. Germline trimming cut 4 bases from V and 5 bases from J; bases unmatched to any gene: 4. The CDR3 bases are TGTGCCAGCAGTGGACAGGGGAGCCACGAGCAGTACTTC. This codes for CASSGQGSHEQYF.

The table lists this clonotype with a few counts. The chain employs TRBV6-1 and TRBJ2-1; D is possibly TRBD2 (6 bases). This CDR3 spans 14 amino acids. V was pared by 6 bases and J by 7 bases, with 16 bases between. Germline V gene lookup returns CDR1 MNHNS and CDR2 SASEGT. In DNA, the CDR3 is TGTGCCAGCAGCATTTACCGGGCGGGGAATGAGCAGTTCTTC. Its protein product is CASSIYRAGNEQFF.

The V call is TRBV10-2, the J call TRBJ1-1; the D is unclear. Trimming cost V 3 bases and J 3 bases, with 5 bases left between them. Germline lookup yields CDR1 WSHSY and CDR2 SAAADI. The CDR3 runs to 12 residues. CDR3 sequence: CASSDGHTEAFF. CDR3 nucleotide sequence: TGCGCCAGCAGTGACGGGCACACTGAAGCTTTCTTT.

This clonotype was seen a few times. CDR3 nucleotide sequence: TGCGCCAGCAGCCAAGGGGTAGCGGGAGCAGATACGCAGTATTTT. Its translation: CASSQGVAGADTQYF. The gene calls are TRBV5-1 and TRBJ2-3; TRBD2 matches 9 bases. The CDR3 sequence is 15 residues long. Trimming cost V 4 bases and J 4 bases; bases outside gene matches: 7. Germline V lookup: CDR1 SGHRS, CDR2 YFSETQ.

This clonotype was recorded a few times. This chain connects TRBV20-1 to TRBJ2-5; TRBD2 agrees at 7 bases. The CDR3 contains 12 residues. CDR1 is DFQATT and CDR2 is SNEGSKA in the germline V gene (reference sequence). With V trimmed by 0 bases and J by 10 bases, 5 bases remained unmatched. The CDR3 nucleotides read TGCAGTGCTAGAGATTTTCGGGAGGACCAGTACTTC. It encodes CSARDFREDQYF.

The rearrangement uses TRBV6-1 and TRBJ2-7; TRBD1 matches 11 bases. This CDR3 has 15 amino acids. The V and J ends lost 0 bases and 5 bases, in that order; junction bases with no gene match: 3. Germline CDR1 and CDR2: MNHNS and SASEGT. The CDR3 DNA reads as TGTGCCAGCAGTGAAGCGGACAGGGGGCCAGACGAGCAGTACTTC. Its translation: CASSEADRGPDEQYF.

This clonotype was seen only a few times. The chain recombines TRBV7-2 with TRBJ2-1, with TRBD2 identical over 10 bases. The germline gives CDR1 SGHTA, CDR2 FQGNSA. The CDR3 has 14 amino acids. Unmatched junction bases numbered 2, after V lost 1 base and J lost 8 bases. The CDR3 here is CASSLGTSGYEQFF. The CDR3 nucleotides read TGTGCCAGCAGCTTAGGGACTAGCGGCTATGAGCAGTTCTTC.

Only a few counts were recorded for this clonotype. The rearrangement links TRBV10-3 to TRBJ2-7; D perhaps matches TRBD1 (6 bases). This CDR3 region has 14 residues. In germline, CDR1 is ENHRY, CDR2 SYGVKD. V was shortened by 7 bases and J by 2 bases, with 15 bases between the two germline ends. The CDR3 loop reads CAIKGGIDTYEQYF. CDR3 bases: TGTGCCATCAAAGGGGGTATAGATACCTACGAGCAGTACTTC.

In its sample, this clonotype was seen a few times. The CDR3 DNA reads as TGCGCCAGCAGTGAGTCGATGGGGAGCTCCTACAATGAGCAGTTCTTC. Translation: CASSESMGSSYNEQFF. The chain couples TRBV10-2 to TRBJ2-1, with D possibly being TRBD2 (5 bases). Germline V gene sequence: CDR1 WSHSY, CDR2 SAAADI. With 0 bases removed from V and 0 bases from J, the gap between germline ends came to 9 bases. The CDR3 is 16 amino acids.

This clonotype appeared many times. The genes are TRBV7-9 and TRBJ2-3, with a weak D call TRBD1 (5 bases). CDR3 size: 12 residues. Per the germline V gene, CDR1 is SEHNR and CDR2 is FQNEAQ (reference sequence). Trimming removed 4 bases from V and 5 bases from J, with 7 bases in between. The CDR3 sequence: CASSYQGDTQYF. Here the CDR3 DNA reads TGTGCCAGCAGCTATCAGGGAGATACGCAGTATTTT. The full variable domain, its missing parts supplied by reference TRBV7-9 and TRBJ2-3, is DTGVSQNPRHKITKRGQNVTFRCDPISEHNRLYWYRQTLGQGPEFLTYFQNEAQLEKSRLLSDRFSAERPKGSFSTLEIQRTEQGDSAMYLCASSYQGDTQYFGPGTRLTVL.

This clonotype was recorded many times. The rearrangement joins TRBV12-3 or TRBV12-4 to TRBJ2-1, with TRBD2 as a possible D gene (5 bases). This CDR3 has 13 amino acids. Trimming removed 4 bases from V and 5 bases from J, with 9 bases in between. CDR3 loop: CASSSGVHNEQFF. The CDR3 DNA is TGTGCCAGCAGTTCCGGGGTCCACAATGAGCAGTTCTTC.

V is TRBV4-1 and J is TRBJ2-1, with TRBD1 identical over 11 bases. The CDR3 is made up of 18 amino acids. Trimming cost V 0 bases and J 6 bases; bases outside gene matches: 10. Germline V lookup: CDR1 MGHRA, CDR2 YSYEKL. CDR3 bases: TGCGCCAGCAGCCAAGATGCCGGACAGGGGGCGCGGATCAATGAGCAGTTCTTC. It is translated as CASSQDAGQGARINEQFF.

This clonotype was counted a few times. The rearrangement links TRBV6-1 to TRBJ2-5; maybe TRBD1 (5 bases). The CDR3 totals 14 residues. Germline assignment: CDR1 MNHNS and CDR2 SASEGT. V lost 7 bases, J lost 1 base, and 13 bases lay in between. CDR3 in DNA: TGTGCCAGCATAGCAGGGTGGACCCAAGAGACCCAGTACTTC. This translates into CASIAGWTQETQYF.

V and J are TRBV4-2 and TRBJ2-7; D uncertain. The V and J ends lost 0 bases and 2 bases respectively, with 11 bases between them. CDR3 length: 15 amino acids. CDR1 is LGHNA, CDR2 YNFKEQ, per germline. CDR3 residues: CASSQDQGPAYEQYF. The CDR3 region has the DNA TGTGCCAGCAGCCAAGATCAAGGCCCGGCCTACGAGCAGTACTTC.

This clonotype was detected a few times. The chain combines TRBV12-3 or TRBV12-4 with TRBJ2-3, with D possibly TRBD1 on 5 matching bases. The CDR3 has 14 residues. V lost 3 bases and J lost 4, with 11 bases in between. CDR3 nucleotides: TGTGCCAGCAGTTTGATAAGGGGTGCAGATACGCAGTATTTT. Protein sequence: CASSLIRGADTQYF.

This clonotype was counted ten times or more. V usage is TRBV4-1 and J usage is TRBJ2-5; a possible D gene is TRBD2 (6 bases). With 1 base removed from V and 7 bases from J, the gap between germline ends came to 22 bases. CDR1 MGHRA and CDR2 YSYEKL come from the germline V gene. This CDR3 spans 17 amino acids. Here the CDR3 reads CASSQVFSTGTPGTQYF. In DNA form, the CDR3 reads TGCGCCAGCAGCCAAGTTTTCTCCACTGGGACTCCGGGGACCCAGTACTTC.

A few counts support this clonotype. The chain couples TRBV7-6 to TRBJ2-3, with no clear D. The CDR3 runs 12 residues. In germline, CDR1 is SGHVS, CDR2 FNYEAQ. Trimming cost V 1 base and J 4 bases, with 3 bases left between them. The CDR3 region is CASSLDSDTQYF. CDR3 bases: TGTGCCAGCAGCTTAGACTCAGATACGCAGTATTTT.

This clonotype was recorded many times. CDR3 sequence (DNA): TGCGCCAGCAGCGACCCGACTAGCGGAGACAACACCGGGGAGCTGTTTTTT. This translates into CASSDPTSGDNTGELFF. The chain joins TRBV5-1 to TRBJ2-2; 9 bases agree with TRBD2. The length of the CDR3 is 17 residues. Germline V gene lookup returns CDR1 SGHRS and CDR2 YFSETQ. Losses at the gene ends were 4 bases for V and 2 bases for J; bases not matched to a gene: 9.

A few counts support this clonotype. J is TRBJ1-3 and V is TRBV7-2, with D perhaps matching TRBD1 (6 bases). This CDR3 spans 14 amino acids. Germline CDR1 reads SGHTA; CDR2 reads FQGNSA. V was trimmed by 5 bases and J by 0 bases, leaving 8 bases between them. The chain's CDR3 is CASSPTGSGNTIYF. CDR3 nucleotides: TGTGCCAGCAGCCCGACAGGCTCTGGAAACACCATATATTTT.

This chain joins TRBV9 and TRBJ1-6; 8 bases fit TRBD1. This CDR3 is 14 amino acids long. The J segment lost 7 bases and the V segment lost 3 bases, leaving 3 bases of the junction unmatched. Germline CDR1 reads SGDLS; CDR2 reads YYNGEE. The CDR3 loop reads CASSARQGNSPLHF. CDR3 DNA sequence: TGTGCCAGCAGCGCGAGACAGGGGAATTCACCCCTCCACTTT.

A few counts support this clonotype. The chain carries TRBV7-9 and TRBJ2-5; 11 bases align to TRBD1. CDR1 and CDR2 from the germline V gene are SEHNR and FQNEAQ (reference sequence). The CDR3 length is 16 residues. V shed 4 bases, J shed 2 bases, and the junction held 6 bases outside the gene matches. This CDR3 reads CASSSRTGGRQETQYF. CDR3 DNA sequence: TGTGCCAGCAGCTCAAGGACAGGGGGCCGACAAGAGACCCAGTACTTC.

This chain uses TRBV4-1 with TRBJ2-7, with 10 bases aligning to TRBD2. The CDR3 spans 16 residues. Per germline, CDR1 MGHRA and CDR2 YSYEKL. V gave up 0 bases and J gave up 3 bases; unmatched junction bases: 5. The CDR3 loop is CASSQDQLAGIYEQYF. The CDR3 DNA follows: TGCGCCAGCAGCCAAGATCAACTAGCGGGAATCTACGAGCAGTACTTC.

This clonotype was picked up a small number of times. The genes are TRBV7-6 and TRBJ2-1, with 7 bases lining up with TRBD2. The CDR3 runs to 12 residues. Trimming took 5 bases from V and 12 from J; bases not matched to a gene: 7. Germline assignment: CDR1 SGHVS and CDR2 FNYEAQ. The chain's CDR3 is CASSPGGGGQFF. The CDR3 bases are TGTGCCAGCAGCCCGGGCGGGGGTGGGCAGTTCTTC.